This TCR beta chain was profiled in a study of blood T cell repertoires in COVID-19. Overall study: Spain, Italy and the United States supplied samples that represented acute and convalescent COVID-19.

This CDR3 region has 16 residues. Germline assignment: CDR1 LNHDA and CDR2 SQIVND (reference sequence). Trimming pared 7 bases from V and 0 bases from J, leaving 15 bases between. This clone was observed a handful of times. Original data processing: Amplifying reference gene primers gave estimates of nucleated cell counts. TCRdb keeps only in-frame clones here, not all; method: immunoSEQ multiplex PCR. The DNA gave D and trimming, while V, J and clone size come from that table. The data show about 120,000 clones, more than 80% seen once. The source material was peripheral blood. V usage is TRBV19 and J usage is TRBJ1-4, with a tentative D call TRBD1 (5 bases). The clonotype originates from a man in his forties or fifties with acute or convalescent COVID-19. CDR3 loop: CASKPQDTSTNEKLFF. In DNA form, the CDR3 reads TGTGCCAGTAAACCACAGGACACATCAACTAATGAAAAACTGTTTTTT. Looking up the rest from reference TRBV19 and TRBJ1-4 gives the full variable domain: DGGITQSPKYLFRKEGQNVTLSCEQNLNHDAMYWYRQDPGQGLRLIYYSQIVNDFQKGDIAEGYSVSREKKESFPLTVTSAQKNPTAFYLCASKPQDTSTNEKLFFGSGTQLSVL.